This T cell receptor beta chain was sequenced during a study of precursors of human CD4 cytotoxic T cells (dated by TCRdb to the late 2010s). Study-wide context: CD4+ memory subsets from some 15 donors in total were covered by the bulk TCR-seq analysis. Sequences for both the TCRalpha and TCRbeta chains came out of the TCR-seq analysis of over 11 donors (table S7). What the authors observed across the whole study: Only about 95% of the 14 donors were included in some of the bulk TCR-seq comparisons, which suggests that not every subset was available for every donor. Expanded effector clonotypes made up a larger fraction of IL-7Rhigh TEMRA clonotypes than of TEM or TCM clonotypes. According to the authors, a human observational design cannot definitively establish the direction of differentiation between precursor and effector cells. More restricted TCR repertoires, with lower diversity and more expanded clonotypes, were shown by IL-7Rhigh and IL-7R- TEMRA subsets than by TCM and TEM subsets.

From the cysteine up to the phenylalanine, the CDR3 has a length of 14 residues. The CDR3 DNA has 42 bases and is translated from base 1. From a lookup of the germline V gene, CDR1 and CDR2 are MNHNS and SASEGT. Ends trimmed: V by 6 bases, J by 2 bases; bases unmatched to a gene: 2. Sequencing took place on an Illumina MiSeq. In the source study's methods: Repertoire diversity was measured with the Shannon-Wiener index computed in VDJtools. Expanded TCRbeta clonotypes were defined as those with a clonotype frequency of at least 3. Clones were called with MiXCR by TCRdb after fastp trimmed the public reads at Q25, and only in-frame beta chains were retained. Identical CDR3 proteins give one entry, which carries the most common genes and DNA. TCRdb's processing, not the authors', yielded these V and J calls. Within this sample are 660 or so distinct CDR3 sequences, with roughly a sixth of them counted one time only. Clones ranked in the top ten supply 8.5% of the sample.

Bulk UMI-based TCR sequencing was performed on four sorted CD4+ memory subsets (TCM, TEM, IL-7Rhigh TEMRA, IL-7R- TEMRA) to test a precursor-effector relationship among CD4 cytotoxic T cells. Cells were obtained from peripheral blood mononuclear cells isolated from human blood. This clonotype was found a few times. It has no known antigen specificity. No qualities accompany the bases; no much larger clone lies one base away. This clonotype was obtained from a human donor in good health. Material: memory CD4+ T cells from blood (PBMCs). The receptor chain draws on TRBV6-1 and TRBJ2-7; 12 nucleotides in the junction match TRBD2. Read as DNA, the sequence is TGTGCCAGCAGAGGACTAGCGGGAACCTACGAGCAGTACTTC. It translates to CASRGLAGTYEQYF.